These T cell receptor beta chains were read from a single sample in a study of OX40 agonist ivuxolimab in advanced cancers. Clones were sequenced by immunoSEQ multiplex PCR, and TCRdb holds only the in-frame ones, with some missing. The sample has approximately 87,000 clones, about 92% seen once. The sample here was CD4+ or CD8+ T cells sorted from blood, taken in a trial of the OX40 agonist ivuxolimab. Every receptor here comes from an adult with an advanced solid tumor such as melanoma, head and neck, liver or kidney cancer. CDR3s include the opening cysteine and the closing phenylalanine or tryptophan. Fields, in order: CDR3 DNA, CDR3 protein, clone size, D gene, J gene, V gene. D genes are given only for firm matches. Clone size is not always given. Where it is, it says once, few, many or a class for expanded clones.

TGTGCCAGCAGAGGGGGGGGCACTGAAGCTTTCTTT,CASRGGGTEAFF,-,-,TRBJ1-1,TRBV27
TGCGCCAGCAGCCACTGGGCCGGGGAGGCCCCCACAGATACGCAGTATTTT,CASSHWAGEAPTDTQYF,-,-,TRBJ2-3,TRBV4-1
TGCGCCAGCAGCCAAGACCGGACTAGCGGGTCCTACAATGAGCAGTTCTTC,CASSQDRTSGSYNEQFF,-,TRBD2,TRBJ2-1,TRBV4-1
TGTGCCAGCAGCATTGTAGAGGGGACTTCGAACACTGAAGCTTTCTTT,CASSIVEGTSNTEAFF,-,-,TRBJ1-1,TRBV5-5
TGTGCTAGTGGTGGCACGTCAGGGGTCCCACCAAAGGAGACCCAGTACTTC,CASGGTSGVPPKETQYF,-,-,TRBJ2-5,TRBV12-5
TGTGCCAGCAGTAGCGGGATCAGCACAGATACGCAGTATTTT,CASSSGISTDTQYF,-,TRBD2,TRBJ2-3,TRBV25-1
TGTGCCAGCAGCTCCGTGGGTGGGTGGAATGAGCAGTTCTTC,CASSSVGGWNEQFF,-,-,TRBJ2-1,TRBV11-2
TGTGCCAGCAGCTCTATAGCGGGCGAGCAGTTCTTC,CASSSIAGEQFF,-,TRBD2,TRBJ2-1,TRBV5-5
TGTGCCAGTAGCCTCAACCCAGGGGCCCTCTCCTACGAGCAGTACTTC,CASSLNPGALSYEQYF,-,-,TRBJ2-7,TRBV19
TGTGCCAGCAGCTCAGGGTGGCGGGAGCCTAGCAATGAGCAGTTCTTC,CASSSGWREPSNEQFF,-,TRBD2,TRBJ2-1,TRBV14
TGTGCCAGCAGCTTGTCTGTCACAGATACGCAGTATTTT,CASSLSVTDTQYF,-,-,TRBJ2-3,TRBV5-4
TGTGCCAGCAGCTCCTTCAAGCCGGGGGAGGACACTGAAGCTTTCTTT,CASSSFKPGEDTEAFF,-,-,TRBJ1-1,TRBV11-2
TGTGCCAGCAGCTTAGACCAGGGGGTGTACAATGAGCAGTTCTTC,CASSLDQGVYNEQFF,-,TRBD1,TRBJ2-1,TRBV7-9
TGTGCCAGCAGTTACTCGAAGGCCCATAGCGAAGCTTTCTTT,CASSYSKAHSEAFF,-,-,TRBJ1-1,TRBV6-5
TGTGCCATCAGGAGCGACAGGGTCGGTAGGGACACAGATACGCAGTATTTT,CAIRSDRVGRDTDTQYF,-,TRBD1,TRBJ2-3,TRBV10-3
TGCGCCAGCAGCTGGACTAGCGGGAGGGCCAGGGAGACCCAGTACTTC,CASSWTSGRARETQYF,-,TRBD2,TRBJ2-5,TRBV5-1
TGTGCCAGCAGTTTGGCTGGACAGGGGGTGAACTATGGCTACACCTTC,CASSLAGQGVNYGYTF,-,TRBD1,TRBJ1-2,TRBV27
TGTGCCAGCAGCGTACGTAGGACAGGGGGCGCAGATACGCAGTATTTT,CASSVRRTGGADTQYF,-,TRBD1,TRBJ2-3,TRBV9
TGTGCCAGCAGCTTGGGGGGGTTGGACTATGGCTACACCTTC,CASSLGGLDYGYTF,-,-,TRBJ1-2,TRBV5-6
TGTGCCAGCAGTTTATCGGGACCCAACGAGCAGTACTTC,CASSLSGPNEQYF,-,-,TRBJ2-7,TRBV28
TGTGCCAGCAGCGTAGCTATACAGGGGGCCTACAATGAGCAGTTCTTC,CASSVAIQGAYNEQFF,-,TRBD1,TRBJ2-1,TRBV9
TGCGCCAGCAGCCAAGATGGGGGAGTTGTTATGGTGAGGTTCTTC,CASSQDGGVVMVRFF,-,-,TRBJ2-1,TRBV4-1
TGTGCCAGCAGTGCCTGGACAGACAGAAACACTGAAGCTTTCTTT,CASSAWTDRNTEAFF,-,-,TRBJ1-1,TRBV27
TGTGCCAGCAGTGAAGTTGACCCCAACTATGGCTACACCTTC,CASSEVDPNYGYTF,-,-,TRBJ1-2,TRBV2
TGCGCCAGCAGCCCTAGGGACCTATATACCATTCAGTACTTC,CASSPRDLYTIQYF,-,-,TRBJ2-4,TRBV4-1
TGTGCCAGCAACCAGGGCTTTGGAAACACCATATATTTT,CASNQGFGNTIYF,-,-,TRBJ1-3,TRBV6-1
TGCGCCAGCAGCCAAGAACCCTTTTTTTTTACCGGGTCTACTTACACCGGGGAGCTGTTTTTT,CASSQEPFFFTGSTYTGELFF,once,-,TRBJ2-2,TRBV4-1
TGTGCCACCCATCGGGACTCGGGGCACGGCAATCAGCCCCAGCATTTT,CATHRDSGHGNQPQHF,-,-,TRBJ1-5,TRBV19
TGCGCCAGCACCCCGGCGGGGGTCTACGAGCAGTACTTC,CASTPAGVYEQYF,-,TRBD2,TRBJ2-7,TRBV10-2
TGTGCCAGCAGTCCGACAGGCGGGAGCAATCAGCCCCAGCATTTT,CASSPTGGSNQPQHF,-,-,TRBJ1-5,TRBV6-6
TGTGCCAGCAGTGAATCCCCTCACTATGGCTACACCTTC,CASSESPHYGYTF,-,-,TRBJ1-2,TRBV6-1
TGCGCCAGCAGCCAGGACGGGCTCCTCCCCACAGATACGCAGTATTTT,CASSQDGLLPTDTQYF,-,-,TRBJ2-3,TRBV5-1
TGTGCCAGCAGCGTAACCAATTCTAACTATGGCTACACCTTC,CASSVTNSNYGYTF,-,-,TRBJ1-2,TRBV9
TGTGCCAGCAGCTTGGTCCAGGAGCAGTTCTTC,CASSLVQEQFF,-,-,TRBJ2-1,TRBV5-6
TGTGCCAGCAGTGACTGGGCGAACACCGGGGAGCTGTTTTTT,CASSDWANTGELFF,-,-,TRBJ2-2,TRBV6-4
TGTGCCAGCAGCGTAGATCAGGGGGGAAACTATGGCTACACCTTC,CASSVDQGGNYGYTF,-,TRBD1,TRBJ1-2,TRBV9
TGTGCCAGTAGTATCGGGACAGGGACCACCGGGGAGCTGTTTTTT,CASSIGTGTTGELFF,-,TRBD1,TRBJ2-2,TRBV19
TGCAGCGTTGAAGGCAGGGGATACACTGAAGCTTTCTTT,CSVEGRGYTEAFF,-,-,TRBJ1-1,TRBV29-1
TGTGCCAGCAGTTGGGTCACGAACACCGGGGAGCTGTTTTTT,CASSWVTNTGELFF,-,-,TRBJ2-2,TRBV27
TGCGCCAGCAGTGAAGGACTCCCTGAAGCTTTCTTT,CASSEGLPEAFF,-,-,TRBJ1-1,TRBV10-2
TGTGCCAGCAGTTTATACCCAGACACTGAAGCTTTCTTT,CASSLYPDTEAFF,-,-,TRBJ1-1,TRBV27
TGCGCCAGCAGCCAGACCCCCGCGAGGCAGCCCCAGCATTTT,CASSQTPARQPQHF,-,-,TRBJ1-5,TRBV4-1
TGTGCCAGCAGTTTAGCGACAGGGAGAGGGCAGCCCCAGCATTTT,CASSLATGRGQPQHF,-,TRBD1,TRBJ1-5,TRBV27
TGTGCCAGCAGCAATAATATGAACACTGAAGCTCTCTTT,CASSNNMNTEALF,once,-,TRBJ1-1,TRBV7-3
TGTGCCAGCAGTTTGACCGGGACTAGCGGGAGCACAGATACGCAGTATTTT,CASSLTGTSGSTDTQYF,-,TRBD2,TRBJ2-3,TRBV27
TGTGCCAGCAGTTTTGGCGGGGGGGCCTACGAGCAGTACTTC,CASSFGGGAYEQYF,-,TRBD2,TRBJ2-7,TRBV27
TGTGCCAGCACCAATCCAGTACTAGCCAAAAACATTCAGTACTTC,CASTNPVLAKNIQYF,-,-,TRBJ2-4,TRBV28
TGTGCCACCTCAGATACGCAGTATTTT,CATSDTQYF,-,-,TRBJ2-3,TRBV6-1
TGTGCCAGTAGCGTAGCCCGGCAGATACTCAATCAGCCCCAGCATTTT,CASSVARQILNQPQHF,-,-,TRBJ1-5,TRBV19
TGTGCCAGCAGGGGTCGTCTGGGGCCAAACACTGAAGCTTTCTTT,CASRGRLGPNTEAFF,once,-,TRBJ1-1,TRBV27
TGCGCCAGCAGCCAAGACAGGGAAGGGGCTAATGAAAAACTGTTTTTT,CASSQDREGANEKLFF,-,-,TRBJ1-4,TRBV4-1
TGCGCCAGCAGCTCCTATATTGAGACCTACAATGAGCAGTTCTTC,CASSSYIETYNEQFF,-,-,TRBJ2-1,TRBV5-1
TGTGCCACCTGGGACGGAGACTACGAGCAGTACTTC,CATWDGDYEQYF,-,-,TRBJ2-7,TRBV15
TGTGCCAGCACCCTGGGACTTTACAATGAGCAGTTCTTC,CASTLGLYNEQFF,-,-,TRBJ2-1,TRBV28
TGTGCCAGCAGCTTTAGTCGTCTACCCTTGGGGGTCCAAGAGACCCAGTACTTC,CASSFSRLPLGVQETQYF,-,-,TRBJ2-5,TRBV7-6
TGTGCCTGGAGTGACTGGTCCGCGGGGACAAGCTCTGGGGCCAACGTCCTGACTTTC,CAWSDWSAGTSSGANVLTF,-,-,TRBJ2-6,TRBV30
TGTGCCAGCAGTTTTTTAGCGGAGGTGGGCAATGAGCAGTTCTTC,CASSFLAEVGNEQFF,-,-,TRBJ2-1,TRBV27
TGTGCCAGCAGCTTAGAAGTGACAGGGGCCTACGAGCAGTACTTC,CASSLEVTGAYEQYF,-,TRBD1,TRBJ2-7,TRBV11-2
TGTGCCAGCAGCCCAGGGACCGTCAGCTCCTACGAGCAGTACTTC,CASSPGTVSSYEQYF,-,-,TRBJ2-7,TRBV5-6